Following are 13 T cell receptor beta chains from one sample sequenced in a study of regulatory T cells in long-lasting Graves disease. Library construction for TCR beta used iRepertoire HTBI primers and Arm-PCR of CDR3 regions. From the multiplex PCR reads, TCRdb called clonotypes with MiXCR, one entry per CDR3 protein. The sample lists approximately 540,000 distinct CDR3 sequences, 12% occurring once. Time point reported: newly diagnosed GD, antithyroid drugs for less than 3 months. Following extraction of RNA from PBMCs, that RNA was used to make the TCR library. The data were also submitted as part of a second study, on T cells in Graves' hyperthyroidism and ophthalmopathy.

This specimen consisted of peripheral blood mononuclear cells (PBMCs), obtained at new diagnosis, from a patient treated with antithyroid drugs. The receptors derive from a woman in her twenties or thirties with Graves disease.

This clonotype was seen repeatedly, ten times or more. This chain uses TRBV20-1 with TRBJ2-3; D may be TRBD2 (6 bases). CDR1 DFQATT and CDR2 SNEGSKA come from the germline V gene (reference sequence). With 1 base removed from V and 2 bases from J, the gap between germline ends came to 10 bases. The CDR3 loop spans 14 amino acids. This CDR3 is CSARVGRHTDTQYF. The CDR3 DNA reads TGCAGTGCTAGAGTCGGGAGACACACAGATACGCAGTATTTT.

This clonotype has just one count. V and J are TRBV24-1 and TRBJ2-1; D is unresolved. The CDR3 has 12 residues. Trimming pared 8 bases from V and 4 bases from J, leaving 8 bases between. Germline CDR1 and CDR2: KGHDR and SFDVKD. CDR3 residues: CATNNGYNEQFF. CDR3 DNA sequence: TGTGCCACCAACAACGGATACAATGAGCAGTTCTTC.

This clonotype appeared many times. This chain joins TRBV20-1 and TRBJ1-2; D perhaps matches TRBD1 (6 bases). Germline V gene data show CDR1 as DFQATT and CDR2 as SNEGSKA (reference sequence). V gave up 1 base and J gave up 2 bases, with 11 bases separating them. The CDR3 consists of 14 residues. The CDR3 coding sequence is TGCAGTGCTAGAGGGCAAACAGGGAACTATGGCTACACCTTC. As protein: CSARGQTGNYGYTF.

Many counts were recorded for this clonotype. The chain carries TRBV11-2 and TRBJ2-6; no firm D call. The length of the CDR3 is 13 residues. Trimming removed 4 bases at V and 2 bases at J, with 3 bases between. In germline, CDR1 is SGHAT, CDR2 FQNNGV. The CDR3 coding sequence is TGTGCCAGCAGCTCTGCTGGGGCCAACGTCCTGACTTTC. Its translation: CASSSAGANVLTF.

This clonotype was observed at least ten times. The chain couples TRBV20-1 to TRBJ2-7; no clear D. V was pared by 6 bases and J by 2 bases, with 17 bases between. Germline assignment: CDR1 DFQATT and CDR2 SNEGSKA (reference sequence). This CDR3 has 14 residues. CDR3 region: CSAKPQTYPYEQYF. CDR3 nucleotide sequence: TGCAGTGCCAAACCTCAGACATATCCCTACGAGCAGTACTTC.

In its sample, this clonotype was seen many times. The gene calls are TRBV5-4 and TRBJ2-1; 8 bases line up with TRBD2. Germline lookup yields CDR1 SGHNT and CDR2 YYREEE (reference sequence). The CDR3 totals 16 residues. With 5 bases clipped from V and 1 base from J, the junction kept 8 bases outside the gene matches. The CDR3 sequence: CASRLSGRGSYNEQFF. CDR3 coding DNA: TGTGCCAGCAGGCTAAGCGGGAGAGGATCCTACAATGAGCAGTTCTTC.

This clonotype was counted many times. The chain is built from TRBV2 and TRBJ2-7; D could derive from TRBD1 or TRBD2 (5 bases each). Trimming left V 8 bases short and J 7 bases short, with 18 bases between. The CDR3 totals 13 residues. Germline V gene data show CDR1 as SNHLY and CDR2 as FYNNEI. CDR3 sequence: CASSGTHLGEQYF. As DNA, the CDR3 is TGTGCCAGCTCAGGGACCCATCTGGGGGAGCAGTACTTC.

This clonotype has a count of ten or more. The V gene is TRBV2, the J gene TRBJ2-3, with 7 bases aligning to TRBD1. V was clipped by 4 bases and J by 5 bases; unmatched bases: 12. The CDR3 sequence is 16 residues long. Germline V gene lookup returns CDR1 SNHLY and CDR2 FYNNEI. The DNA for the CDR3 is TGTGCCAGCAGTGCAGAGGGGGCCAGTGGTGGAGATACGCAGTATTTT. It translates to CASSAEGASGGDTQYF.

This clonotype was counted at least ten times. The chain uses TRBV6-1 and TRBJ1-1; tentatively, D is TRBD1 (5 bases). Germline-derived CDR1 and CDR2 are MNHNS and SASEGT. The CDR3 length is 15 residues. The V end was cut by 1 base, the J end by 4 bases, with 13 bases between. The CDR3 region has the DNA TGTGCCAGCAGTGAAGGGAGGGAAGGGGCCACTGAAGCTTTCTTT. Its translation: CASSEGREGATEAFF.

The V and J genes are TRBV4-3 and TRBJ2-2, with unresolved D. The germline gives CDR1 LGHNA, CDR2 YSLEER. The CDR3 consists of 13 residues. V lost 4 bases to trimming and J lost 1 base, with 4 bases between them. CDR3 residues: CASSRVNTGELFF. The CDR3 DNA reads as TGCGCCAGCAGCCGGGTGAACACCGGGGAGCTGTTTTTT.

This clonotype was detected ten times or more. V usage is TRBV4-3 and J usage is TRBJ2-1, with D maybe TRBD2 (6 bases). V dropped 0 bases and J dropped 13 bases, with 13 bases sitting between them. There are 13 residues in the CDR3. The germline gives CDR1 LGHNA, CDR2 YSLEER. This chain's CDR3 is CASSQDRRAKQFF. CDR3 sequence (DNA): TGCGCCAGCAGCCAAGATAGGAGGGCCAAACAGTTCTTC.

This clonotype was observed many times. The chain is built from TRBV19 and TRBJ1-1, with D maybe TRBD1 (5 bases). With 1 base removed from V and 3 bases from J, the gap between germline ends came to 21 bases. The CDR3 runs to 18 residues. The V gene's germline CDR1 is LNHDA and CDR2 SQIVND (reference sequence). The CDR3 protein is CASSIAWKKVRGDTEAFF. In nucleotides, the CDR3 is TGTGCCAGTAGTATAGCTTGGAAAAAGGTTCGAGGGGACACTGAAGCTTTCTTT.

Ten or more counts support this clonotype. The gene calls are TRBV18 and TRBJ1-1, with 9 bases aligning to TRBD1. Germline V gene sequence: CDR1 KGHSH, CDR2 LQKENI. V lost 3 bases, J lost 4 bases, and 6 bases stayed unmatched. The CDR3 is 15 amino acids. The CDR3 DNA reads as TGTGCCAGCTCACCCGACAGGGGGGTTAGCACTGAAGCTTTCTTT. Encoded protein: CASSPDRGVSTEAFF.